This entry lists 20 T cell receptor beta chains sequenced from one sample in a study of PD-L1 blockade in urothelial cancer. Time point: pretreatment peripheral blood. Profiled with immunoSEQ multiplex PCR; TCRdb holds only in-frame clones, not every one. Among roughly 130,000 clones listed, roughly 80% were seen once. The sequencing used PBMCs, collected around atezolizumab (anti-PD-L1) treatment. These receptors all stem from a man aged 50 to 60 with urothelial cancer.

V gene TRBV6-4 combines with J gene TRBJ2-3; D remains unclear. V was shortened by 6 bases and J by 2 bases, with 3 bases between the two germline ends. Per germline, CDR1 MRHNA and CDR2 SNTAGT. The CDR3 length is 11 residues. This CDR3 reads CASSSTDTQYF. The CDR3 DNA reads TGTGCCAGCAGCTCCACAGATACGCAGTATTTT.

The chain uses TRBV7-2 and TRBJ2-4; 8 nucleotides align to TRBD2. CDR3 length: 18 amino acids. Germline V gene sequence: CDR1 SGHTA, CDR2 FQGNSA. The V gene end was trimmed by 5 bases and the J gene end by 4 bases; junction bases not matched to a gene: 16. Written as DNA, the CDR3 is TGTGCCAGCAGCAAAAATACCCTAGCGGGCGTCGGTAAAAACATTCAGTACTTC. It translates to CASSKNTLAGVGKNIQYF. Together with reference TRBV7-2 and TRBJ2-4, the CDR3 gives the full variable domain: GAGVSQSPSNKVTEKGKDVELRCDPISGHTALYWYRQSLGQGLEFLIYFQGNSAPDKSGLPSDRFSAERTGGSVSTLTIQRTQQEDSAVYLCASSKNTLAGVGKNIQYFGAGTRLSVL.

This chain joins TRBV11-3 and TRBJ2-1; D is possibly TRBD1 (6 bases). The ends were cut back, 0 bases at V and 9 bases at J, with 6 bases in the middle. CDR1 and CDR2 from the germline V gene are SGHNT and YENEEA. The CDR3 is 12 amino acids. The CDR3 DNA reads TGTGCCAGCAGCTTAGAGGGGGCTGAGCAGTTCTTC. Translation gives CASSLEGAEQFF. Combining the CDR3 with reference TRBV11-3 and TRBJ2-1 gives the whole variable domain EAGVVQSPRYKIIEKKQPVAFWCNPISGHNTLYWYLQNLGQGPELLIRYENEEAVDDSQLPKDRFSAERLKGVDSTLKIQPAELGDSAVYLCASSLEGAEQFFGPGTRLTVL.

The chain employs TRBV28 and TRBJ1-2, with D perhaps matching TRBD1 (5 bases). Germline lookup yields CDR1 MDHEN and CDR2 SYDVKM. V lost 3 bases and J lost 5, with 28 bases in between. CDR3 length: 19 amino acids. The CDR3 bases are TGTGCCAGCAGTTTTGTTGGGAGGGGCAGTCTCTCGGGGTGGTATGGCTACACCTTC. Protein product: CASSFVGRGSLSGWYGYTF.

The J gene is TRBJ2-2, the V gene TRBV5-5; 9 bases map to TRBD1. V dropped 4 bases and J dropped 6; count of bases not matched to a gene: 7. CDR3 length: 15 amino acids. Germline CDR1 is SGHKS and CDR2 is YYEKEE (reference sequence). CDR3 sequence: CASSRTGQGSGELFF. The CDR3 DNA is TGTGCCAGCAGCAGAACGGGACAGGGTTCCGGGGAGCTGTTTTTT. Combining the CDR3 with reference TRBV5-5 and TRBJ2-2 gives the whole variable domain DAGVTQSPTHLIKTRGQQVTLRCSPISGHKSVSWYQQVLGQGPQFIFQYYEKEERGRGNFPDRFSARQFPNYSSELNVNALLLGDSALYLCASSRTGQGSGELFFGEGSRLTVL.

The rearrangement uses TRBV6-1 and TRBJ1-5; 7 nucleotides match TRBD1. The junction had 11 bases not matched to a gene; V was cut back by 6 bases and J by 6 bases. The CDR3 is made up of 15 amino acids. The germline gives CDR1 MNHNS, CDR2 SASEGT. The CDR3 region is CASSYDRVGGQPQHF. CDR3 in DNA: TGTGCCAGCAGCTACGACAGGGTCGGAGGTCAGCCCCAGCATTTT.

The chain recombines TRBV7-2 with TRBJ2-5; no reliable D call. Looked up from germline, CDR1 is SGHTA and CDR2 is FQGNSA. Trimming cost V 5 bases and J 4 bases, with 8 bases left between them. The CDR3 loop spans 12 amino acids. As DNA, the CDR3 is TGTGCCAGCAGCCCACAGAGAGAGACCCAGTACTTC. It yields the protein CASSPQRETQYF.

The chain uses TRBV29-1 and TRBJ1-2, with 8 positions matching TRBD1. Germline CDR1 SQVTM, CDR2 ANQGSEA. The CDR3 contains 13 residues. J was trimmed by 4 bases and V by 7 bases; bases with no gene match: 8. The CDR3 DNA reads TGCAGCGCTGGGGGACAGGCGGGCTATGGCTACACCTTC. Protein product: CSAGGQAGYGYTF.

The J gene is TRBJ1-3, the V gene TRBV30; D remains unclear. This CDR3 comprises 14 residues. Germline V lookup: CDR1 GTSNPN, CDR2 SVGIG (reference sequence). Deletions cut 3 bases from V and 0 bases from J, with 9 bases between. CDR3: CAWRRAGSGNTIYF. Here the CDR3 DNA reads TGTGCCTGGAGGCGAGCGGGCTCTGGAAACACCATATATTTT.

The table lists this clone with a few counts. This specimen includes other DNA sequences encoding the same CDR3. V gene TRBV19 combines with J gene TRBJ2-7; D unresolved. The germline V gene encodes CDR1 LNHDA and CDR2 SQIVND (reference sequence). Trimming removed 5 bases from V and 5 bases from J, with 7 bases in between. This CDR3 is built from 11 residues. For the CDR3, the DNA is TGTGCCAGTAGTGGCCGGGACGAGCAGTACTTC. Translating gives CASSGRDEQYF.

V gene TRBV14 combines with J gene TRBJ2-1, with D possibly TRBD2 on 5 matching bases. The CDR3 is made up of 17 amino acids. V was shortened by 1 base and J by 0 bases, with 13 bases between the two germline ends. Germline V gives CDR1 SGHDN, CDR2 FVKESK. The CDR3 here is CASSQVPSLSSYNEQFF. CDR3 DNA: TGTGCCAGCAGCCAAGTGCCTAGCCTAAGCTCCTACAATGAGCAGTTCTTC.

The V and J genes are TRBV11-3 and TRBJ2-1, with D possibly matching TRBD2 (5 bases). Germline V gives CDR1 SGHNT, CDR2 YENEEA. Trimming left V 5 bases short and J 2 bases short, with 16 bases between. The CDR3 totals 16 residues. CDR3 nucleotide sequence: TGTGCCAGCAGCCATACTACTAGTACACCCTACAATGAGCAGTTCTTC. Translation gives CASSHTTSTPYNEQFF.

The chain carries TRBV4-1 and TRBJ2-2; 9 bases line up with TRBD2. CDR3 length equals 16 residues. The germline V gene has CDR1 MGHRA and CDR2 YSYEKL. Trimming removed 4 bases from V and 1 base from J; junction bases left unmatched: 4. The DNA for the CDR3 is TGCGCCAGCAGCCGCAGACTAGCGGAGAACACCGGGGAGCTGTTTTTT. This codes for CASSRRLAENTGELFF.

The rearrangement uses TRBV7-9 and TRBJ2-5; TRBD2 matches at 7 bases. The junction had 9 bases not matched to a gene; V was cut back by 3 bases and J by 5 bases. This CDR3 is built from 15 residues. Per germline, CDR1 SEHNR and CDR2 FQNEAQ (reference sequence). In nucleotides, the CDR3 is TGTGCCAGCAGCTTGGCGGGAGAAGGTGGGGAGACCCAGTACTTC. It codes for CASSLAGEGGETQYF.

V gene TRBV5-1 combines with J gene TRBJ1-1; 8 bases fit TRBD1. Germline values: CDR1 SGHRS, CDR2 YFSETQ. The CDR3 totals 14 residues. The J segment lost 4 bases and the V segment lost 4 bases, leaving 6 bases of the junction unmatched. The CDR3 DNA sequence: TGCGCCAGCAGCGGACAGGGAGGCGGCACTGAAGCTTTCTTT. Encoded protein: CASSGQGGGTEAFF.

The CDR3 sequence is CASSSPPGLADYEQYF. For the CDR3, the DNA is TGTGCCAGCAGCTCACCCCCGGGACTAGCGGATTACGAGCAGTACTTC. The chain joins TRBV7-6 to TRBJ2-7, with 11 bases aligning to TRBD2. J lost 4 bases, V lost 4 bases, and 9 bases had no gene match. Germline loops: CDR1 SGHVS, CDR2 FNYEAQ. The CDR3 is made up of 16 amino acids.

This clone showed up just a few times. The chain recombines TRBV9 with TRBJ2-7; possible D gene TRBD1, 6 bases. This CDR3 contains 14 residues. Germline CDR1 reads SGDLS; CDR2 reads YYNGEE. V lost 4 bases and J 5 bases, leaving 16 bases between the germline ends. In DNA form, the CDR3 reads TGTGCCAGCAGCCAACAACAGGGTCGGAACGAGCAGTACTTC. It yields the protein CASSQQQGRNEQYF.

The rearrangement uses TRBV6-6 and TRBJ1-1; 8 nucleotides align to TRBD1. V lost 6 bases to trimming and J lost 0 bases; unmatched junction nucleotides: 9. The CDR3 runs 16 residues. Germline CDR1 reads MNHNY; CDR2 reads SVGAGI (reference sequence). The DNA for the CDR3 is TGTGCCAGCAGCTCACAGGGGGTCCACATGAACACTGAAGCTTTCTTT. Its translation is CASSSQGVHMNTEAFF.

The chain joins TRBV2 to TRBJ1-3; perhaps TRBD1 as D (6 bases). The CDR3 runs 13 residues. The germline gives CDR1 SNHLY, CDR2 FYNNEI. Trimming removed 4 bases at V and 3 bases at J, with 7 bases between. CDR3 coding DNA: TGTGCCAGCAGTGCAGGGGTTGGAAACACCATATATTTT. It specifies CASSAGVGNTIYF. Based on the CDR3 plus reference TRBV2 and TRBJ1-3, the full variable domain is EPEVTQTPSHQVTQMGQEVILRCVPISNHLYFYWYRQILGQKVEFLVSFYNNEISEKSEIFDDQFSVERPDGSNFTLKIRSTKLEDSAMYFCASSAGVGNTIYFGEGSWLTVV.

V gene TRBV21-1 combines with J gene TRBJ2-7; no DNA check was done on the table's D call, TRBD2. TRBV21-1 is an annotated pseudogene. CDR3 length: 14 residues. The CDR3 region is CASSNSGSSYEQYF. CDR3 bases: TGTGCCAGCAGCAATTCCGGGAGCTCCTACGAGCAGTACTTC.